The T cell receptor (beta chain) described here comes from a study of neurological immune-mediated disorders. MiXCR, run by TCRdb on the 5' RACE reads, gives a single entry per CDR3 protein. The data show 14,000 or so distinct CDR3 sequences, 13% seen once. The CDR3 has 18 residues. Germline V gives CDR1 SGHRS, CDR2 YFSETQ. The trim removed 4 bases at V and 2 bases at J, leaving 17 bases unmatched. This clonotype occurred many times. The TCR was taken from a female donor with HTLV-1-associated myelopathy (HAM/TSP). Sample: CD8+ T cells from blood. The chain combines TRBV5-1 with TRBJ2-7; 8 nucleotides align to TRBD2. CDR3: CASSPDPSGRMITYEQYF. The CDR3 nucleotides read TGCGCCAGCAGCCCGGACCCTAGCGGGCGTATGATAACCTACGAGCAGTACTTC.